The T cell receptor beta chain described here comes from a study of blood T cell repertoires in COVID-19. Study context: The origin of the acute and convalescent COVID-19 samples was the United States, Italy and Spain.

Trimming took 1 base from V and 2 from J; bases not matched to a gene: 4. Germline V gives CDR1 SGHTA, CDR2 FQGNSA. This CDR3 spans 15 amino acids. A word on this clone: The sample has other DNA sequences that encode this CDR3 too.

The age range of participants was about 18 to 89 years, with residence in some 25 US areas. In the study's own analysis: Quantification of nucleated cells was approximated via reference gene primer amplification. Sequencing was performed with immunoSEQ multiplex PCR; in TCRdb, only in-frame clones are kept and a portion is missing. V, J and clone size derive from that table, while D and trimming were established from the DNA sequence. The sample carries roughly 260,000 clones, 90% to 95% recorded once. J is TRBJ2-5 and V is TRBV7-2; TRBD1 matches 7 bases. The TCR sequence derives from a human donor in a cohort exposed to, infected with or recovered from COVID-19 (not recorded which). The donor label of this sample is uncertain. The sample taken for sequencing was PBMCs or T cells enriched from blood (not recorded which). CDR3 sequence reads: CASSLDRGRQETQYF. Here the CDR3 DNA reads TGTGCCAGCAGCTTAGACAGGGGACGACAAGAGACCCAGTACTTC.